This T cell receptor beta chain was captured by sequencing in a study of shared clonotypes between healthy human individuals. Notes on the study in general: Naive subsets generally had larger estimated richness than memory subsets. A reduction in generation probabilities was seen for non-shared clonotypes relative to those shared by all four donors.

The authors loaded 150 to 250 ng DNA, about 30,000 T cell genomes, into sorted-subset replicate PCRs. Method: immunoSEQ multiplex PCR; TCRdb's copy keeps in-frame clones and lacks some. The sample yields some 1,400,000 clones, around 95% seen once. CDR1 is KGHSH and CDR2 is LQKENI in the germline V gene. V shed 1 base and J shed 4 bases, with 16 bases lying between them. The CDR3 covers 17 residues. CD4+ cells were split into CD45RA+ naive and CD45RA-negative memory subsets. This clone was detected only once. The antigen remains undetermined. Input material: naive CD4+ T cells sorted from blood. Subset noted: CD45RA+ positively selected. This TCR was recovered from a man younger than 40 in good health. The V gene is TRBV18, the J gene TRBJ2-2; TRBD1 might be the D (5 bases). The CDR3 sequence: CASSPLREKGATGELFF. The CDR3 DNA reads TGTGCCAGCTCACCACTTCGCGAAAAAGGGGCCACCGGGGAGCTGTTTTTT.